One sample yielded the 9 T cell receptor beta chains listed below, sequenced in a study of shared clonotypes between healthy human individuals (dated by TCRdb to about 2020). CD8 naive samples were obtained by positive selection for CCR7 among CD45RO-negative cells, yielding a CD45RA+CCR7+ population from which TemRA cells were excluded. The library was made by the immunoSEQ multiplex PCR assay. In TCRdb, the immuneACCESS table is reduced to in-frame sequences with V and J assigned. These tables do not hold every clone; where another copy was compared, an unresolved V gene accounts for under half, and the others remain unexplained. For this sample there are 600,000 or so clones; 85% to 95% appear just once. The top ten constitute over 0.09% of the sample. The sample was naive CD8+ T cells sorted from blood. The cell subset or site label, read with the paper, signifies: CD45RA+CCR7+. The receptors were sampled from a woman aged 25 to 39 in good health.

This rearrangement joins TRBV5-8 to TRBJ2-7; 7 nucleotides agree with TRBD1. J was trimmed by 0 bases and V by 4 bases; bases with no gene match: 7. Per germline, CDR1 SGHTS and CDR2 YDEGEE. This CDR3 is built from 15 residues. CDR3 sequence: CASSGQVWGSYEQYF. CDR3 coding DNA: TGTGCCAGCAGCGGACAGGTTTGGGGCTCCTACGAGCAGTACTTC.

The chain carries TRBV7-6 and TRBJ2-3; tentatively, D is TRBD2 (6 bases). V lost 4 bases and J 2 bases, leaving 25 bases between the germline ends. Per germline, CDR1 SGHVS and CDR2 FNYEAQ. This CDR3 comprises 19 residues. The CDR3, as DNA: TGTGCCAGCAGCTCCCAAACCCAGGCGGAGGGACTTCACACAGATACGCAGTATTTT. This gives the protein CASSSQTQAEGLHTDTQYF. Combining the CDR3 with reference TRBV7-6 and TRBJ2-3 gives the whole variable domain GAGVSQSPRYKVTKRGQDVALRCDPISGHVSLYWYRQALGQGPEFLTYFNYEAQQDKSGLPNDRFSAERPEGSISTLTIQRTEQRDSAMYRCASSSQTQAEGLHTDTQYFGPGTRLTVL.

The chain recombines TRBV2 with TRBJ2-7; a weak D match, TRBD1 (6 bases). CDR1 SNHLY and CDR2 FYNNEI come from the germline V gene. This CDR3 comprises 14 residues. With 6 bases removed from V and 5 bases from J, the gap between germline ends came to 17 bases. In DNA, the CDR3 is TGTGCCAGCAGCTACACCGAGCGGACAGACGAGCAGTACTTC. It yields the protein CASSYTERTDEQYF.

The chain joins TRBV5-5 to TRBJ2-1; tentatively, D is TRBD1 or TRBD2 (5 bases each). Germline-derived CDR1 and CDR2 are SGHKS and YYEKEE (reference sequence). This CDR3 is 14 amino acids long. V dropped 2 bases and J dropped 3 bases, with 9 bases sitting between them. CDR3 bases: TGTGCCAGCAGCTTTCAGGGAGACTACAATGAGCAGTTCTTC. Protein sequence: CASSFQGDYNEQFF.

The CDR3 loop reads CASSFGSVAEAFF. The DNA of the CDR3 is TGTGCCAGCAGTTTCGGTTCAGTGGCTGAAGCTTTCTTT. The J gene is TRBJ1-1, the V gene TRBV27, with no clear D. With 3 bases removed from V and 6 bases from J, the gap between germline ends came to 11 bases. The length of the CDR3 is 13 residues. CDR1 MNHEY and CDR2 SMNVEV come from the germline V gene (reference sequence).

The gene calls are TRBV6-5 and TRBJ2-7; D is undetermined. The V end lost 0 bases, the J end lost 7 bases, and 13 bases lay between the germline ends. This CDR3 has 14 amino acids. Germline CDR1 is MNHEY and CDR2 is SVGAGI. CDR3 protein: CASSYSIAPGEQYF. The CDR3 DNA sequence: TGTGCCAGCAGTTACTCCATTGCCCCCGGGGAGCAGTACTTC.

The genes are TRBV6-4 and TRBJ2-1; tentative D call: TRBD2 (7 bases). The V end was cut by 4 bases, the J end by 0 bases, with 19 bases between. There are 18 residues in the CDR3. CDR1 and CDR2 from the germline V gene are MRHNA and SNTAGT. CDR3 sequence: CASSVGGLSVSSYNEQFF. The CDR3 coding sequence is TGTGCCAGCAGTGTGGGGGGGCTTAGCGTGAGCTCCTACAATGAGCAGTTCTTC.

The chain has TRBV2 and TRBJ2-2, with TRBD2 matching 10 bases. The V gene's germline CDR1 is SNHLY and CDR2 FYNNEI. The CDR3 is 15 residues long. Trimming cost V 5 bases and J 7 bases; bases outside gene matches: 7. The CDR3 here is CASSPFASGSGELFF. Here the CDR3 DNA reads TGTGCCAGCAGTCCCTTCGCTAGCGGGAGCGGGGAGCTGTTTTTT. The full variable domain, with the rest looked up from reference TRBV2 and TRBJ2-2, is EPEVTQTPSHQVTQMGQEVILRCVPISNHLYFYWYRQILGQKVEFLVSFYNNEISEKSEIFDDQFSVERPDGSNFTLKIRSTKLEDSAMYFCASSPFASGSGELFFGEGSRLTVL.

The chain's CDR3 is CASSADDKLTDTQYF. The CDR3, as DNA: TGTGCCAGTAGTGCGGACGATAAACTCACAGATACGCAGTATTTT. The genes are TRBV19 and TRBJ2-3; D uncertain. The CDR3 runs to 15 residues. V lost 5 bases, J lost 2 bases, and 14 bases lay in between. Germline lookup yields CDR1 LNHDA and CDR2 SQIVND (reference sequence).